Shown below are 7 T cell receptor beta chains from a single sample sequenced in a study of tumor-infiltrating lymphocytes in primary liver carcinoma. Joint extraction of RNA and DNA used roughly 19-33 mg of bulk tissue that was unsorted. The authors made TCR beta cDNA from around 500 ng total RNA with a constant-region primer. Nested multiplex PCR, run for three rounds with slightly modified ARM-PCR, yielded TCR beta libraries. The study ran its first two PCR rounds for roughly 11 cycles each, using TRBV1-TRBV30 forward primers and a C-beta reverse primer. TCRdb used MiXCR to reprocess the multiplex PCR reads, holding one entry per CDR3 protein. The data show some 130,000 distinct CDR3 sequences, under 70% seen once. The sequenced sample was tumor-adjacent normal liver tissue. Source of these receptors: a woman in her sixties with primary liver carcinoma and hepatitis B virus infection.

The sample holds many counts of this clonotype. This chain joins TRBV4-2 and TRBJ2-3; D remains ambiguous. V was trimmed by 1 base and J by 6 bases, leaving 5 bases between them. Germline V gives CDR1 LGHNA, CDR2 YNFKEQ. CDR3 size: 12 residues. The CDR3 region has the DNA TGTGCCAGCAGCCAAGGGTGGGATACGCAGTATTTT. Translating gives CASSQGWDTQYF.

In the case of this clonotype: Germline is not matched at one junction end, which may reflect a read error. The chain carries TRBV6-1 and TRBJ2-1, with D possibly TRBD2 on 6 matching bases. Germline-derived CDR1 and CDR2 are MNHNS and SASEGT. This CDR3 has 14 amino acids. CDR3 DNA: TGTGCCAGCGGGGGGTCAGGAGCCTACAATGAGCAGTTCTTT. Amino acids: CASGGSGAYNEQFF.

This clonotype was seen repeatedly, ten times or more. This chain connects TRBV7-9 to TRBJ2-1; 8 nucleotides line up with TRBD2. CDR1 is SEHNR, CDR2 FQNEAQ, per germline (reference sequence). With V trimmed by 0 bases and J by 4 bases, 5 bases remained unmatched. This CDR3 contains 16 residues. CDR3 DNA: TGTGCCAGCAGCTTAGCTGGCGGGAGGTCATACAATGAGCAGTTCTTC. As protein: CASSLAGGRSYNEQFF. Based on the CDR3 plus reference TRBV7-9 and TRBJ2-1, the full variable domain is DTGVSQNPRHKITKRGQNVTFRCDPISEHNRLYWYRQTLGQGPEFLTYFQNEAQLEKSRLLSDRFSAERPKGSFSTLEIQRTEQGDSAMYLCASSLAGGRSYNEQFFGPGTRLTVL.

About this clonotype itself: The junction does not match germline at one end; this may be a read error. This chain joins TRBV5-6 and TRBJ2-1; D not certain. This CDR3 has 15 residues. Germline V gene sequence: CDR1 SGHDT, CDR2 YYEEEE. CDR3 sequence reads: CASSLWLHRGDERFF. For the CDR3, the DNA is TGTGCCAGTAGCTTGTGGCTACACCGTGGGGATGAGCGGTTCTTC. The variable domain in full, completed from reference TRBV5-6 and TRBJ2-1, reads DAGVTQSPTHLIKTRGQQVTLRCSPKSGHDTVSWYQQALGQGPQFIFQYYEEEERQRGNFPDRFSGHQFPNYSSELNVNALLLGDSALYLCASSLWLHRGDERFFGPGTRLTVL.

CDR3 loop: CSVAPVQTDTQYF. The DNA for the CDR3 is TGCAGCGTCGCGCCGGTACAGACAGATACGCAGTATTTT. The chain is built from TRBV29-1 and TRBJ2-3, with unresolved D. Germline V CDR1 and CDR2: SQVTM, ANQGSEA. V shed 6 bases and J shed 3 bases, with 13 bases lying between them. The CDR3 is 13 amino acids.

With respect to this clonotype: One end of the junction fails to match germline, which may point to a read error. This chain joins TRBV11-3 and TRBJ2-1, with 8 bases matching TRBD2. From germline, CDR1 is SGHNT and CDR2 YENEEA. This CDR3 has 15 amino acids. The DNA for the CDR3 is TGTGCCAGCAGCCTAGGAATTAGCGGGAAGCTTGAGCAATTCTTC. It is translated as CASSLGISGKLEQFF.

Of note for this clonotype: At one boundary the junction diverges from the germline segment, which might be a read error. The J gene is TRBJ1-2, the V gene TRBV29-1; no reliable D call. CDR3 length: 12 residues. The germline CDR1 and CDR2 sequences are SQVTM and ANQGSEA. In DNA, the CDR3 is TGCAGCGTTGAACAACCGGACTATGGCCACACCTTC. Encoded protein: CSVEQPDYGHTF.